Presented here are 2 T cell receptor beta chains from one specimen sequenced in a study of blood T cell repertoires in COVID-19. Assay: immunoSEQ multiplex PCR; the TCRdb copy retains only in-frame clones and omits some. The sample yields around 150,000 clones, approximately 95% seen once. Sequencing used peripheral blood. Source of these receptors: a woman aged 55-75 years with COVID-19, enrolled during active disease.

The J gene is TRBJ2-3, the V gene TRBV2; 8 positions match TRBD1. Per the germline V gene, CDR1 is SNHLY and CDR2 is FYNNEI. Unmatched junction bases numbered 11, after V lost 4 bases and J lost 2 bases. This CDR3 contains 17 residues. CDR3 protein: CASSARVVQGATDTQYF. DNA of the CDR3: TGTGCCAGCAGTGCAAGGGTCGTCCAGGGGGCCACAGATACGCAGTATTTT.

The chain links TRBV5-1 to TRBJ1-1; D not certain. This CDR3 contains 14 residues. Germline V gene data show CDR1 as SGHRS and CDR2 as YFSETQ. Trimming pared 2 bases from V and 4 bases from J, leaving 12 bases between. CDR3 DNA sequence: TGCGCCAGCAGCTTAAAAATCAGTGGCACTGAAGCTTTCTTT. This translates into CASSLKISGTEAFF.